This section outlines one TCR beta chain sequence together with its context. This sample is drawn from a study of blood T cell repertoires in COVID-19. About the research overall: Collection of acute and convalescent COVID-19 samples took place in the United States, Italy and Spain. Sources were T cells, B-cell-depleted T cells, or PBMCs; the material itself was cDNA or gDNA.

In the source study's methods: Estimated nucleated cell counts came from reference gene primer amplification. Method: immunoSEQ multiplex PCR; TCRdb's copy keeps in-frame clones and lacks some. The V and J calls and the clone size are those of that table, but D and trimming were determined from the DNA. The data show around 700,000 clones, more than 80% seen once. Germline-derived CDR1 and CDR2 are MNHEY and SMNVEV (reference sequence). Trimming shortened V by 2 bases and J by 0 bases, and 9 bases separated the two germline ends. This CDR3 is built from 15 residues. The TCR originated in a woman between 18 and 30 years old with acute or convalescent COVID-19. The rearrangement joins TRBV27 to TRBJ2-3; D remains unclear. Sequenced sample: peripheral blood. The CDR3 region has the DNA TGTGCCAGCAGTTTACTTTCCTCTAGCACAGATACGCAGTATTTT. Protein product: CASSLLSSSTDTQYF.